The present TCR beta chain was sequenced within a study of blood T cell repertoires in COVID-19. The CDR3 sequence is 14 residues long. Trimming removed 6 bases at V and 3 bases at J, with 16 bases between. Germline CDR1 reads SGHKS; CDR2 reads YYEKEE (reference sequence). Participant ages covered roughly 18 to 89 years across 20 to 25 US areas. Categorization into cohorts depended on clinical history that participants reported. This clone was seen once. Under the authors' procedure: Amplification from reference gene primers served as the basis for estimated nucleated cell counts. Sequencing was performed with immunoSEQ multiplex PCR; in TCRdb, only in-frame clones are kept and a portion is missing. The DNA gave D and trimming, while V, J and clone size come from that table. The repertoire holds 300,000 to 500,000 clones, with around 87% as singletons.

V usage is TRBV5-5 and J usage is TRBJ2-7, with TRBD1 as a possible D gene (6 bases). This TCR derives from a woman in her twenties or thirties with acute COVID-19. The sample comprised PBMCs or T cells enriched from blood (not recorded which). The CDR3 coding sequence is TGTGCCAGCATAGGAACAGGGAACCTCTACGAGCAGTACTTC. Translation gives CASIGTGNLYEQYF.